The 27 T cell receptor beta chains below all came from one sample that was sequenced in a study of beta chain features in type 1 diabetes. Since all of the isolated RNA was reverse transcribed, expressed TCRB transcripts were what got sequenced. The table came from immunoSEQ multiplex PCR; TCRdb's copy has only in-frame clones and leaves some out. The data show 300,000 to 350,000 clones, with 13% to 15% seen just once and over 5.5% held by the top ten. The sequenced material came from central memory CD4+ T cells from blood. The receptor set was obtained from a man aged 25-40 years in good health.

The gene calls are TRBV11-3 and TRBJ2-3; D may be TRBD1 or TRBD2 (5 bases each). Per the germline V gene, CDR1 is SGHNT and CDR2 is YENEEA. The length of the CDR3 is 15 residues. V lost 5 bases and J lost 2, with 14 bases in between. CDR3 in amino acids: CASSQTGPSTDTQYF. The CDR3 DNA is TGTGCCAGCAGCCAAACGGGACCATCCACAGATACGCAGTATTTT.

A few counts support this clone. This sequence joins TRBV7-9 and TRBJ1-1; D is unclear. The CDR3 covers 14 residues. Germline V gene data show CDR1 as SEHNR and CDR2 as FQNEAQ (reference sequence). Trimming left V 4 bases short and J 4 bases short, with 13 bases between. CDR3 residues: CASSSNRVLTEAFF. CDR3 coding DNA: TGTGCCAGCAGCTCTAATAGGGTTCTCACTGAAGCTTTCTTT.

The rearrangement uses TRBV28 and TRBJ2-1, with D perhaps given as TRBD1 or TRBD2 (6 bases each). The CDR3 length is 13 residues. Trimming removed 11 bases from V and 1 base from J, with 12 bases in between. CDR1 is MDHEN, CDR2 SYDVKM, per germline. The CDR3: CAAQGRSYNEQFF. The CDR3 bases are TGTGCCGCCCAGGGGAGGTCCTACAATGAGCAGTTCTTC.

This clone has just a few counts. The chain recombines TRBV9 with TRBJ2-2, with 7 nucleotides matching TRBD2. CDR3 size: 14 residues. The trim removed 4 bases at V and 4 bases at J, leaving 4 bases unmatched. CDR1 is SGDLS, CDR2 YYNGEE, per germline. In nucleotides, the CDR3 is TGTGCCAGCAGCCAACTAGCGCCCACCGGGGAGCTGTTTTTT. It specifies CASSQLAPTGELFF.

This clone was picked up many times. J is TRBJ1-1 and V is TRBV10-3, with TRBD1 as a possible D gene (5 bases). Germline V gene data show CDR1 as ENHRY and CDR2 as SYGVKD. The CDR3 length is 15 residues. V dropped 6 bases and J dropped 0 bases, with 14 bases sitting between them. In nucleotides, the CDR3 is TGTGCCATCAGACGAAAGGGACCGATGAACACTGAAGCTTTCTTT. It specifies CAIRRKGPMNTEAFF.

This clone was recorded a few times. CDR3 DNA: TGTGCCAGCAGCTTAAACAAGAATGAGCAGTTCTTC. Its translation is CASSLNKNEQFF. This chain joins TRBV7-2 and TRBJ2-1, with D unresolved. Germline CDR1 SGHTA, CDR2 FQGNSA. V gave up 2 bases and J gave up 7 bases, with 6 bases separating them. This CDR3 spans 12 amino acids. Combining the CDR3 with reference TRBV7-2 and TRBJ2-1 gives the whole variable domain GAGVSQSPSNKVTEKGKDVELRCDPISGHTALYWYRQSLGQGLEFLIYFQGNSAPDKSGLPSDRFSAERTGGSVSTLTIQRTQQEDSAVYLCASSLNKNEQFFGPGTRLTVL.

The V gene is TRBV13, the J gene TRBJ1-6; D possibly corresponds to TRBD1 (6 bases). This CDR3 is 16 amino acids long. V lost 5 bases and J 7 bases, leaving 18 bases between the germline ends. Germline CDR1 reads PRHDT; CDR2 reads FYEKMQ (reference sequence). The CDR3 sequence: CASSPNRARGNSPLHF. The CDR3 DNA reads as TGTGCCAGCAGCCCGAACAGGGCTAGAGGCAATTCACCCCTCCACTTT. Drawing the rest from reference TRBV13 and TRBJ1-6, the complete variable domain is AAGVIQSPRHLIKEKRETATLKCYPIPRHDTVYWYQQGPGQDPQFLISFYEKMQSDKGSIPDRFSAQQFSDYHSELNMSSLELGDSALYFCASSPNRARGNSPLHFGNGTRLTVT.

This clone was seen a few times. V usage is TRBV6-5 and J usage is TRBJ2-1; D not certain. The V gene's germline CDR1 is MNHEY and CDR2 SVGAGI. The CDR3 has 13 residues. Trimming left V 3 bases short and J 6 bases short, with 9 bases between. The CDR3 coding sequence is TGTGCCAGCAGTTATGACTCGATCAATGAGCAGTTCTTC. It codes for CASSYDSINEQFF.

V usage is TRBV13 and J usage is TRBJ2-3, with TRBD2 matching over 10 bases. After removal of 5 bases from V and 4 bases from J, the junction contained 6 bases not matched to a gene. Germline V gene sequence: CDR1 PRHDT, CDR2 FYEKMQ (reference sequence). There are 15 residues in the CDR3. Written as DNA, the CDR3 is TGTGCCAGCAGCCCTGGGCTAGCGGGAGCAGATACGCAGTATTTT. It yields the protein CASSPGLAGADTQYF.

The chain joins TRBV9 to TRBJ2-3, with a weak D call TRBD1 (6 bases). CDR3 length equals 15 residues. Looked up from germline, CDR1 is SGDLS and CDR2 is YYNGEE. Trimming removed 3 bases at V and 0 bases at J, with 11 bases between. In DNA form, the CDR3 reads TGTGCCAGCAGCGCCGGGACACATAGCACAGATACGCAGTATTTT. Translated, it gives CASSAGTHSTDTQYF.

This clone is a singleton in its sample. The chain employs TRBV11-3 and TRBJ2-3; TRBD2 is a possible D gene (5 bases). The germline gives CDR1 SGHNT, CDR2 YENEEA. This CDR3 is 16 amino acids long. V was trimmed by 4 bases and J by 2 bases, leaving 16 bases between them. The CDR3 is CASSSRASRNTDTQYF. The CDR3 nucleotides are TGTGCCAGCAGCTCGCGGGCCTCTAGGAACACAGATACGCAGTATTTT.

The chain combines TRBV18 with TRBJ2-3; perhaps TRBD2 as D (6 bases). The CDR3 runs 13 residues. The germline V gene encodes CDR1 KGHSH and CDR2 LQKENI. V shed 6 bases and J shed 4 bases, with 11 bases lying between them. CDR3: CASSYPGADTQYF. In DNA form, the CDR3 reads TGTGCCAGCTCCTACCCGGGGGCAGATACGCAGTATTTT.

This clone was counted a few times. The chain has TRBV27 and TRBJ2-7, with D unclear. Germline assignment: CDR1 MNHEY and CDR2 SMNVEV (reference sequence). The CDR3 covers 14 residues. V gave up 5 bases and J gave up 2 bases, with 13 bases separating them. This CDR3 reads CASSRQVSAYEQYF. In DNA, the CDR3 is TGTGCCAGCAGTCGGCAGGTTTCTGCCTACGAGCAGTACTTC.

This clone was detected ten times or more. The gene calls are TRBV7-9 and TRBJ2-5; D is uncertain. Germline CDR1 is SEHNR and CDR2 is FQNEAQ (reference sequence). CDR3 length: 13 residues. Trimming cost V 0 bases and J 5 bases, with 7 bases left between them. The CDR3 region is CASSLAMGETQYF. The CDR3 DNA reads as TGTGCCAGCAGCTTAGCCATGGGGGAGACCCAGTACTTC.

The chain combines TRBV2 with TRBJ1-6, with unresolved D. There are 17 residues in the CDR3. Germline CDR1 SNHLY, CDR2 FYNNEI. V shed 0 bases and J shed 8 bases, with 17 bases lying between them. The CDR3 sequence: CASSEASRNSFYSPLHF. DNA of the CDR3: TGTGCCAGCAGTGAAGCAAGTAGAAACAGCTTCTATTCACCCCTCCACTTT.

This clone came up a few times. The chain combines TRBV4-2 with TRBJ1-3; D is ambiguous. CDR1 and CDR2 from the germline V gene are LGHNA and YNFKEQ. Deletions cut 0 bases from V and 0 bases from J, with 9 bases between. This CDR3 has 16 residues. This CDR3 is CASSQDPRRSGNTIYF. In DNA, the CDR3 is TGTGCCAGCAGCCAAGATCCACGGCGCTCTGGAAACACCATATATTTT.

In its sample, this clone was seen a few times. CDR3 in DNA: TGTGCCAGCAGCTTAGTCGGCGGTCTCGAGCAGTACGTC. Translated: CASSLVGGLEQYV. This sequence joins TRBV11-1 and TRBJ2-7; D remains ambiguous. V lost 1 base and J 6 bases, leaving 10 bases between the germline ends. Germline V gene sequence: CDR1 SGHAT, CDR2 FQDESV (reference sequence). The CDR3 loop spans 13 amino acids.

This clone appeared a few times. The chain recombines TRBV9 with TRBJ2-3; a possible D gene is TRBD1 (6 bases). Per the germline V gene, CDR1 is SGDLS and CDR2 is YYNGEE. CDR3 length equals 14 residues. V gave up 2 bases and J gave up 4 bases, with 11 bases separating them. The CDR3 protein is CASSVRQDPDTQYF. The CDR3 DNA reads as TGTGCCAGCAGCGTCCGACAGGACCCAGATACGCAGTATTTT.

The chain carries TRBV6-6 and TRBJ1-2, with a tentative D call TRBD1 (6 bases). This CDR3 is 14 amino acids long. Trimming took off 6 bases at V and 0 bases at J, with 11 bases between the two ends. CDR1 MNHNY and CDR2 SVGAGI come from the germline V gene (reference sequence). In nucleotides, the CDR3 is TGTGCCAGCAGCCCACGACAGGCTAACTATGGCTACACCTTC. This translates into CASSPRQANYGYTF.

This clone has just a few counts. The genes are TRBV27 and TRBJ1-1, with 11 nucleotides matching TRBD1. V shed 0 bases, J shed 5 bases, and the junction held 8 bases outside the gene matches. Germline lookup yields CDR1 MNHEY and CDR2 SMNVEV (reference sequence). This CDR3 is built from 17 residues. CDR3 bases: TGTGCCAGCAGTTTATCGACCCCGGACAGGGGGCTTACTGAAGCTTTCTTT. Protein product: CASSLSTPDRGLTEAFF.

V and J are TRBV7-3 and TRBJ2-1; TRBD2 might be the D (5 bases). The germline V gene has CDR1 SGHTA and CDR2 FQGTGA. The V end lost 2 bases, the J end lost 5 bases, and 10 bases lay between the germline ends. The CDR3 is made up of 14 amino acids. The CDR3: CASSLDLGNNEQFF. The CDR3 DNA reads TGTGCCAGCAGCTTAGATCTCGGGAACAATGAGCAGTTCTTC. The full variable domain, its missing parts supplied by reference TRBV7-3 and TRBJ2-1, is GAGVSQTPSNKVTEKGKYVELRCDPISGHTALYWYRQSLGQGPEFLIYFQGTGAADDSGLPNDRFFAVRPEGSVSTLKIQRTERGDSAVYLCASSLDLGNNEQFFGPGTRLTVL.

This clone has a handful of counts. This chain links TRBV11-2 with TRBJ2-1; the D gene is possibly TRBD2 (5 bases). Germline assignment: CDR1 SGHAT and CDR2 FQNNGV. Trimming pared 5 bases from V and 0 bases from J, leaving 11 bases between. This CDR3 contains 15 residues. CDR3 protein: CASSQRRRSYNEQFF. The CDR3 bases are TGTGCCAGCAGCCAGCGGAGGCGCTCCTACAATGAGCAGTTCTTC.

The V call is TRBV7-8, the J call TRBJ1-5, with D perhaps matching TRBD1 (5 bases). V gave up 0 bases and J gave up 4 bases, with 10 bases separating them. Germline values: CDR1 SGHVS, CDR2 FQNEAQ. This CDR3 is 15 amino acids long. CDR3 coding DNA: TGTGCCAGCAGCTTAGCCGGACAAATAAATCAGCCCCAGCATTTT. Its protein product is CASSLAGQINQPQHF.

The CDR3 reads CASSSSGGAYEQYF. The CDR3 coding sequence is TGTGCCAGCAGCTCCAGCGGGGGGGCCTACGAGCAGTACTTC. The chain links TRBV7-2 to TRBJ2-7; 10 positions match TRBD2. The CDR3 length is 14 residues. The germline CDR1 and CDR2 sequences are SGHTA and FQGNSA. V shed 4 bases, J shed 2 bases, and the junction held 2 bases outside the gene matches.

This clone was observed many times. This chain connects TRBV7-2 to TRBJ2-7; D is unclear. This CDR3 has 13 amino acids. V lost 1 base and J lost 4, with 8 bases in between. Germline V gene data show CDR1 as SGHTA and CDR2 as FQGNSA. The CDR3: CASSLGGYYEQYF. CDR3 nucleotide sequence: TGTGCCAGCAGCTTAGGTGGATATTACGAGCAGTACTTC.

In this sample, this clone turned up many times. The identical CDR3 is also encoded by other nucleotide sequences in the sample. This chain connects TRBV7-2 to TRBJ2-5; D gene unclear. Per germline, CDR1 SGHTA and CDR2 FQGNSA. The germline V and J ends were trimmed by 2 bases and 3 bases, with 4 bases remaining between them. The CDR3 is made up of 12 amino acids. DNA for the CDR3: TGTGCCAGCAGCTTACCGAAAGAGACCCAGTACTTC. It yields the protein CASSLPKETQYF. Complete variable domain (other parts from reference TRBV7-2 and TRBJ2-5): GAGVSQSPSNKVTEKGKDVELRCDPISGHTALYWYRQSLGQGLEFLIYFQGNSAPDKSGLPSDRFSAERTGGSVSTLTIQRTQQEDSAVYLCASSLPKETQYFGPGTRLLVL.

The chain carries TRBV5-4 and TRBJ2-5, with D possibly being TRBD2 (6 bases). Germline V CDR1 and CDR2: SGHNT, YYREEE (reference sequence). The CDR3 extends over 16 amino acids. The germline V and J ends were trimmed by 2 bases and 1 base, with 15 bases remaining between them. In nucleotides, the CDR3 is TGTGCCAGCAGCTTCGGTGGGGGGACCACCCAAGAGACCCAGTACTTC. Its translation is CASSFGGGTTQETQYF.